The clone carrying this T cell receptor (beta chain) occurred a few times. Its cognate antigen is unknown. V lost 4 bases to trimming and J lost 4 bases, with 16 bases between them. The germline V gene has CDR1 DFQATT and CDR2 SNEGSKA (reference sequence). The CDR3 length is 14 residues. These data come from a study of identical twins. Template switching added a universal primer binding site, and final cDNA carried unique molecular identifiers. Each CDR3 protein gets one entry after TCRdb re-called the 5' RACE reads with MiXCR. This table has about 890,000 distinct CDR3 sequences, over 9% appearing once. General study findings and limits: Twin pairs had excess sharing that was weaker in beta out-of-frame sequences.

The data were also submitted as part of a second study, on yellow fever vaccine responses in identical twins.

Sequencing input: PBMCs. The chain recombines TRBV20-1 with TRBJ2-5; D is possibly TRBD2 (6 bases). The receptor's source is a woman aged 18-29 years in good health. In nucleotides, the CDR3 is TGCAGTGCTATTTCGGGACTCCCCCCAGAGACCCAGTACTTC. Translation gives CSAISGLPPETQYF.